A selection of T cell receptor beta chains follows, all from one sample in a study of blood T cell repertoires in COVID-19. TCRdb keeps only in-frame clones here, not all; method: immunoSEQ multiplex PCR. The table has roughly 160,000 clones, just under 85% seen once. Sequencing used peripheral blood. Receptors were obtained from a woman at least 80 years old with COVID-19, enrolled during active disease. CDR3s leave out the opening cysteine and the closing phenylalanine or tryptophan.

CDR3: ASSPPGLAGVGEQY
J: TRBJ2-7
V: TRBV7-9

CDR3: ASSLVTGGPDGELF
J: TRBJ2-2
V: TRBV7-8

CDR3: ASSPSTGAEQY
J: TRBJ2-7
V: TRBV12-3/TRBV12-4

CDR3: ASSTRRPGETQY
J: TRBJ2-5
V: TRBV6-6

CDR3: SVDESREQY
J: TRBJ2-7
V: TRBV29-1

CDR3: ASSLRSLAGGPDTQY
J: TRBJ2-3
V: TRBV27

CDR3: ASSLAPGLAGVGQY
J: TRBJ2-7
V: TRBV5-5

CDR3: ASSQEVRRTEAF
J: TRBJ1-1
V: TRBV3-1/TRBV3-2

CDR3: ASSSPRAFTGELF
J: TRBJ2-2
V: TRBV11-1

CDR3: ATSRVYGLAGTNTGELF
J: TRBJ2-2
V: TRBV15

CDR3: ASSYTQPRGGNTIY
J: TRBJ1-3
V: TRBV6-5

CDR3: ASSAPGQGFKKLF
J: TRBJ1-4
V: TRBV6-6

CDR3: ARTNQGKGDEQF
J: TRBJ2-1
V: TRBV19

CDR3: ASSQFAGVSSTDTQY
J: TRBJ2-3
V: TRBV4-3

CDR3: ASSVRRGSGNQPQH
J: TRBJ1-5
V: TRBV19

CDR3: ASRRGNYGYT
J: TRBJ1-2
V: TRBV19

CDR3: ASSQGIGGRETQY
J: TRBJ2-5
V: TRBV4-2

CDR3: ASSLVQGSYEQY
J: TRBJ2-7
V: TRBV5-4

CDR3: SVERENYGYT
J: TRBJ1-2
V: TRBV29-1

CDR3: ASRRLPGTGEKETQY
J: TRBJ2-5
V: TRBV7-8

CDR3: ASSYMGAGADTQY
J: TRBJ2-3
V: TRBV6-2/TRBV6-3

CDR3: ASSGTGEETQY
J: TRBJ2-5
V: TRBV5-1

CDR3: SVGLAGAYEQY
J: TRBJ2-7
V: TRBV29-1

CDR3: ASPEGGAGGYTGELF
J: TRBJ2-2
V: TRBV11-2

CDR3: SASGGILAKNIQY
J: TRBJ2-4
V: TRBV20-1

CDR3: ASSPGRVIDTQY
J: TRBJ2-3
V: TRBV18

CDR3: ASSLEGRSNQPQH
J: TRBJ1-5
V: TRBV7-2

CDR3: ASSPPVSSQNIQY
J: TRBJ2-4
V: TRBV9

CDR3: ASSLTGGIYEQY
J: TRBJ2-7
V: TRBV27

CDR3: ASSPRQGFNEKLF
J: TRBJ1-4
V: TRBV18

CDR3: ASSRTASFTDTQY
J: TRBJ2-3
V: TRBV7-9

CDR3: ASSAGGTEQF
J: TRBJ2-1
V: TRBV28

CDR3: SASFSRRTDTQY
J: TRBJ2-3
V: TRBV20-1

CDR3: ASGLVGGRGEQY
J: TRBJ2-7
V: TRBV12-5

CDR3: ASSPTDVGGTLPGANVLT
J: TRBJ2-6
V: TRBV27

CDR3: ASSRSGGHSYNEQF
J: TRBJ2-1
V: TRBV7-9

CDR3: ASSYNRQDQTQETQY
J: TRBJ2-5
V: TRBV6-2/TRBV6-3

CDR3: ASSPRDRVANYGYT
J: TRBJ1-2
V: TRBV19

CDR3: ASTSGTGSQPQH
J: TRBJ1-5
V: TRBV28

CDR3: ASSISFGSGIDTQY
J: TRBJ2-3
V: TRBV7-9

CDR3: ASSPGQYSYGYT
J: TRBJ1-2
V: TRBV18

CDR3: ASRQGSSDTQY
J: TRBJ2-3
V: TRBV6-6

CDR3: ASSQDGLAHTQY
J: TRBJ2-3
V: TRBV4-1

CDR3: ASSYTSGGFSYEQY
J: TRBJ2-7
V: TRBV7-2

CDR3: ASSSGETEAF
J: TRBJ1-1
V: TRBV9

CDR3: ASSQTMPGLAGDTQY
J: TRBJ2-3
V: TRBV3-1/TRBV3-2

CDR3: ASSFPGTGELF
J: TRBJ2-2
V: TRBV28

CDR3: ASSARTGVGKGLF
J: TRBJ1-4
V: TRBV7-8

CDR3: ASSLGQGPGPQH
J: TRBJ1-5
V: TRBV7-9

CDR3: ASSPPAQGYTEAF
J: TRBJ1-1
V: TRBV18

CDR3: ASSFGLYNEQF
J: TRBJ2-1
V: TRBV12-3/TRBV12-4

CDR3: ASSLTGKGVYGYT
J: TRBJ1-2
V: TRBV28

CDR3: ASTGSNQPQH
J: TRBJ1-5
V: TRBV12-3/TRBV12-4